In this sample, the clone carrying this T cell receptor (beta chain) is medium-sized. Its antigen is undetermined. The identical CDR3 is also encoded by other nucleotide sequences in the sample. The data derive from a study of neoadjuvant nivolumab and ipilimumab in lung cancer. The CDR3 runs 13 residues. With 3 bases removed from V and 3 bases from J, the gap between germline ends came to 6 bases. CDR1 MNHNS and CDR2 SASEGT come from the germline V gene. Overall study results and limits: TCR clonality did not significantly correlate with pathologic tumor regression.

TCRdb's table, derived via immunoSEQ multiplex PCR, lists solely in-frame clones and lacks some. Of about 20,000 clones listed, around 69% are singletons. Source: tumor tissue, taken after neoadjuvant nivolumab, alone or with ipilimumab, at or shortly before surgery. This clonotype was sampled from an adult with non-small cell lung cancer. This chain connects TRBV6-1 to TRBJ1-5; unclear D gene. The CDR3 DNA reads as TGTGCCAGCAGTGAGGCCCTCAATCAGCCCCAGCATTTT. Encoded protein: CASSEALNQPQHF.